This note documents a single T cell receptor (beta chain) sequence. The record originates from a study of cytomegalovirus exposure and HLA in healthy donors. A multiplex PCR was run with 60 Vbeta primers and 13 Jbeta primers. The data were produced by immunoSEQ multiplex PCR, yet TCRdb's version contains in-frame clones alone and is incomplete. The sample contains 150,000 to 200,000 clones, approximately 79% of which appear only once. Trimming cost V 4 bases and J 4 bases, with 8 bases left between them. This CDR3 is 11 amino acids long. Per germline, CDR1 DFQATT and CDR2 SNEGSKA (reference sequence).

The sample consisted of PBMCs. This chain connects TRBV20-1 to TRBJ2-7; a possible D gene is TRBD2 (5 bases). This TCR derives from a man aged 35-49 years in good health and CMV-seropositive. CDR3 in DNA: TGCAGTGCTAATCTAGCTTACGAGCAGTACTTC. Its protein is CSANLAYEQYF.